This T cell receptor beta chain was recorded in a study of shared clonotypes between healthy human individuals. Study-wide results and limits: Naive subsets typically showed greater estimated richness than memory subsets.

The V and J ends lost 6 bases and 1 base respectively, with 9 bases between them. The germline V gene has CDR1 MNHNS and CDR2 SASEGT. CDR3 length equals 13 residues. About this clone itself: Its specificity is unknown.

The table came from immunoSEQ multiplex PCR; TCRdb's copy has only in-frame clones and leaves some out. Of roughly 2.1 million clones in the sample, 90% to 95% were seen once. CD45RO-negative, CCR7-positively selected cells formed the naive CD8 fraction, excluding terminally differentiated effector memory CD45RA+ cells. All donors were healthy HIV-negative adults lacking recent acute infections or vaccinations. The rearrangement links TRBV6-1 to TRBJ1-2; a possible D gene is TRBD1 (5 bases). This receptor was obtained from a man aged 18 to 29 in good health. Some clones in this sample may be carry-over from other donors' samples. Sequenced: naive CD8+ T cells from PBMCs. This chain's CDR3 is CASRETDNYGYTF. CDR3 in DNA: TGTGCCAGCAGAGAGACAGATAACTATGGCTACACCTTC.